These 10 T cell receptor beta chains were all obtained from the same sample, sequenced in a study of T cells after yellow fever vaccination. From the 5' RACE reads, TCRdb called clonotypes with MiXCR, one entry per CDR3 protein. The sample lists under 600,000 distinct CDR3 sequences, roughly 12% occurring once. This specimen consisted of PBMCs, obtained on the day of the yellow fever booster vaccination. These receptors came from a man aged 30 to 45 who received the YFV17D yellow fever vaccine.

The gene calls are TRBV3-1 and TRBJ1-1, with a weak D call TRBD1 (6 bases). Trimming left V 6 bases short and J 0 bases short, with 11 bases between. Per germline, CDR1 LGHDT and CDR2 YNNKEL (reference sequence). The CDR3 spans 14 residues. CDR3: CASSRDTMNTEAFF. DNA of the CDR3: TGTGCCAGCAGTCGGGACACTATGAACACTGAAGCTTTCTTT.

The chain uses TRBV7-6 and TRBJ2-1; a weak D match, TRBD2 (5 bases). The CDR3 sequence is 12 residues long. V lost 5 bases, J lost 11 bases, and 13 bases lay in between. Germline-derived CDR1 and CDR2 are SGHVS and FNYEAQ. The CDR3 DNA reads as TGTGCCAGCAGCCCGGGAATCCTCAAGCAGTTCTTC. Its protein product is CASSPGILKQFF.

A few counts support this clonotype. This sequence joins TRBV6-5 and TRBJ2-5; possibly TRBD1 for D (5 bases). This CDR3 has 16 amino acids. V was trimmed by 2 bases and J by 2 bases, leaving 15 bases between them. CDR1 is MNHEY, CDR2 SVGAGI, per germline. The CDR3 sequence: CASSYGAGLGQETQYF. The CDR3 nucleotides are TGTGCCAGCAGTTACGGCGCAGGGCTGGGGCAAGAGACCCAGTACTTC.

This clonotype has at least ten counts. This rearrangement joins TRBV7-9 to TRBJ2-7, with 7 bases aligning to TRBD1. This CDR3 is 13 amino acids long. The V segment lost 5 bases and the J segment 2 bases; nucleotides outside the gene matches: 3. Germline values: CDR1 SEHNR, CDR2 FQNEAQ (reference sequence). CDR3 region: CASSATGAYEQYF. The CDR3 DNA reads as TGTGCCAGCAGCGCCACAGGGGCCTACGAGCAGTACTTC.

The rearrangement links TRBV21-1 to TRBJ2-1; TRBD1, the D gene given by the table, was not confirmed from the DNA. TRBV21-1 is flagged as a pseudogene. The CDR3 covers 15 residues. The CDR3 bases are TGTGCCACCCAAACAGGGGACCCCTCCTACAATGAGCAGTTCTTC. It yields the protein CATQTGDPSYNEQFF.

This clonotype was counted ten times or more. This rearrangement joins TRBV9 to TRBJ2-2; the D is unclear. Germline V CDR1 and CDR2: SGDLS, YYNGEE. This CDR3 spans 12 amino acids. With 3 bases removed from V and 6 bases from J, the gap between germline ends came to 6 bases. The CDR3 DNA sequence: TGTGCCAGCAGCGGCGCTCCCGGGGAGCTGTTTTTT. Its translation: CASSGAPGELFF.

This clonotype has just a few counts. The V and J genes are TRBV18 and TRBJ1-1; D gene unclear. V was shortened by 0 bases and J by 5 bases, with 7 bases between the two germline ends. This CDR3 has 13 amino acids. Looked up from germline, CDR1 is KGHSH and CDR2 is LQKENI. The CDR3 region is CASSPPMGTEAFF. The CDR3, as DNA: TGTGCCAGCTCACCACCAATGGGGACTGAAGCTTTCTTT.

The chain employs TRBV7-8 and TRBJ1-1, with D hard to call. With 10 bases removed from V and 0 bases from J, the gap between germline ends came to 12 bases. Germline-derived CDR1 and CDR2 are SGHVS and FQNEAQ. The CDR3 has 13 amino acids. This chain's CDR3 is CAIRRDMNTEAFF. The CDR3 nucleotides read TGTGCCATCAGGAGGGATATGAACACTGAAGCTTTCTTT. The full variable domain, with the rest looked up from reference TRBV7-8 and TRBJ1-1, is GAGVSQSPRYKVAKRGQDVALRCDPISGHVSLFWYQQALGQGPEFLTYFQNEAQLDKSGLPSDRFFAERPEGSVSTLKIQRTQQEDSAVYLCAIRRDMNTEAFFGQGTRLTVV.

The chain uses TRBV12-3 or TRBV12-4 and TRBJ2-2; perhaps TRBD1 as D (6 bases). The V end lost 7 bases, the J end lost 1 base, and 19 bases lay between the germline ends. This CDR3 is 17 amino acids long. The CDR3 spells CASTKTPGQENTGELFF. Here the CDR3 DNA reads TGTGCCAGCACCAAAACCCCGGGACAAGAGAACACCGGGGAGCTGTTTTTT.

This clonotype was detected a few times. The rearrangement links TRBV5-1 to TRBJ1-4, with TRBD1 matching 7 bases. Germline-derived CDR1 and CDR2 are SGHRS and YFSETQ. This CDR3 has 14 residues. Germline trimming cut 2 bases from V and 4 bases from J; bases unmatched to any gene: 2. The CDR3 bases are TGCGCCAGCAGCTTTCAGGGGGGTAATGAAAAACTGTTTTTT. Translating gives CASSFQGGNEKLFF.